The 26 T cell receptor beta chains reported below all come from one sample, sequenced in a study of OX40 agonist ivuxolimab in advanced cancers. TCRdb's copy holds only in-frame clones and misses some; the assay was immunoSEQ multiplex PCR. The repertoire holds about 46,000 clones, approximately 83% seen once, with more than 1.5% in the top ten. Sample: CD4+ or CD8+ T cells sorted from blood, taken in a trial of the OX40 agonist ivuxolimab. These receptors originate from an adult with an advanced solid tumor such as melanoma, head and neck, liver or kidney cancer.

This clone is medium-sized by share. The chain recombines TRBV18 with TRBJ2-3; D not certain. Deletions cut 2 bases from V and 3 bases from J, with 3 bases between. The length of the CDR3 is 12 residues. The germline V gene encodes CDR1 KGHSH and CDR2 LQKENI. CDR3 amino acids: CASSPVTDTQYF. CDR3 nucleotides: TGTGCCAGCTCACCAGTAACAGATACGCAGTATTTT.

The rearrangement links TRBV7-9 to TRBJ2-2; TRBD2 aligns across 9 bases. There are 15 residues in the CDR3. The V gene end was trimmed by 2 bases and the J gene end by 7 bases; junction bases not matched to a gene: 5. Germline CDR1 and CDR2: SEHNR and FQNEAQ (reference sequence). As DNA, the CDR3 is TGTGCCAGCAGCTTAAAGCGGGGGGAAAACGGGGAGCTGTTTTTT. This gives the protein CASSLKRGENGELFF.

The chain recombines TRBV9 with TRBJ2-5, with D possibly being TRBD2 (7 bases). The germline V and J ends were trimmed by 6 bases and 5 bases, with 20 bases remaining between them. Germline assignment: CDR1 SGDLS and CDR2 YYNGEE. CDR3 length equals 15 residues. Written as DNA, the CDR3 is TGTGCCAGCACCACCGGAGGGGGGGCCAGGGAGACCCAGTACTTC. Translating gives CASTTGGGARETQYF.

The chain recombines TRBV5-1 with TRBJ1-5, with D unclear. The germline gives CDR1 SGHRS, CDR2 YFSETQ. This CDR3 has 13 amino acids. Trimming took off 0 bases at V and 4 bases at J, with 5 bases between the two ends. The CDR3 is CASSLEVNQPQHF. In DNA form, the CDR3 reads TGCGCCAGCAGCTTGGAGGTTAATCAGCCCCAGCATTTT.

This clone was seen only once. The chain combines TRBV5-1 with TRBJ2-3, with 10 bases fitting TRBD2. CDR3 size: 15 residues. Germline CDR1 is SGHRS and CDR2 is YFSETQ. V lost 5 bases to trimming and J lost 4 bases; unmatched junction nucleotides: 7. Written as DNA, the CDR3 is TGCGCCAGCAGTAGTACTAGCGGGGCCTCAGATACGCAGTATTTT. Its protein is CASSSTSGASDTQYF.

The V call is TRBV6-5, the J call TRBJ2-2; D perhaps matches TRBD2 (5 bases). V lost 3 bases and J 4 bases, leaving 12 bases between the germline ends. CDR1 MNHEY and CDR2 SVGAGI come from the germline V gene. This CDR3 comprises 15 residues. CDR3 coding DNA: TGTGCCAGCAGTTATCGAGCGGCCGGCACCGGGGAGCTGTTTTTT. This sequence encodes CASSYRAAGTGELFF.

V and J are TRBV30 and TRBJ1-1; possibly TRBD1 for D (6 bases). Germline assignment: CDR1 GTSNPN and CDR2 SVGIG (reference sequence). The CDR3 covers 12 residues. Trimming took 4 bases from V and 5 from J, leaving 11 bases between them. In nucleotides, the CDR3 is TGTGCCTGGACAGGGGATTGGACTGAAGCTTTCTTT. Translated, it gives CAWTGDWTEAFF. Filled out from reference TRBV30 and TRBJ1-1, the complete variable domain reads SQTIHQWPATLVQPVGSPLSLECTVEGTSNPNLYWYRQAAGRGLQLLFYSVGIGQISSEVPQNLSASRPQDRQFILSSKKLLLSDSGFYLCAWTGDWTEAFFGQGTRLTVV.

V usage is TRBV5-1 and J usage is TRBJ2-5; 9 nucleotides align to TRBD2. The CDR3 covers 15 residues. V was clipped by 1 base and J by 5 bases; unmatched bases: 6. CDR1 SGHRS and CDR2 YFSETQ come from the germline V gene. CDR3: CASSLLAGGPETQYF. The CDR3 nucleotides read TGCGCCAGCAGCTTGCTGGCGGGGGGGCCTGAGACCCAGTACTTC.

The gene calls are TRBV6-5 and TRBJ2-2; D not resolved. The germline V gene encodes CDR1 MNHEY and CDR2 SVGAGI. V lost 8 bases and J 2 bases, leaving 6 bases between the germline ends. This CDR3 is 12 amino acids long. CDR3 DNA sequence: TGTGCCAGCTCCCCCAACACCGGGGAGCTGTTTTTT. As protein: CASSPNTGELFF.

This clone was detected a few times. The CDR3 loop is CSVGPVDGYTF. CDR3 DNA: TGCAGCGTAGGCCCAGTGGATGGCTACACCTTC. The chain employs TRBV29-1 and TRBJ1-2; D remains ambiguous. This CDR3 has 11 amino acids. Trimming shortened V by 6 bases and J by 6 bases, and 11 bases separated the two germline ends. Per germline, CDR1 SQVTM and CDR2 ANQGSEA.

This clone was counted once. V usage is TRBV30 and J usage is TRBJ1-6; the D gene is possibly TRBD1 (5 bases). Germline CDR1 GTSNPN, CDR2 SVGIG (reference sequence). CDR3 length: 16 residues. Trimming removed 7 bases at V and 7 bases at J, with 23 bases between. As DNA, the CDR3 is TGTGCCTTCTCTGCCGGGACGGAGGGCTACAATTCACCCCTCCACTTT. This encodes CAFSAGTEGYNSPLHF.

The chain combines TRBV12-2 with TRBJ2-7; the table names TRBD2, a call not compared with the DNA. TRBV12-2 is given as a pseudogene. This CDR3 is built from 17 residues. The CDR3, as DNA: TGTGCAAGTCGCTTAACCCCTCGGACTAGCATCTCCTACGAGCAGTACTTC. Its translation: CASRLTPRTSISYEQYF.

For the CDR3, the DNA is TGTGCCAGCAGCGTAGAGGCGAGATCAAGGGGAAAGGGCACTGAAGCTTTCTTT. It translates to CASSVEARSRGKGTEAFF. V gene TRBV9 combines with J gene TRBJ1-1; D perhaps matches TRBD1 (5 bases). Germline V gene data show CDR1 as SGDLS and CDR2 as YYNGEE. CDR3 length: 18 amino acids. Trimming removed 0 bases from V and 4 bases from J, with 22 bases in between. The full variable domain, in which reference TRBV9 and TRBJ1-1 provide the parts outside the CDR3, is DSGVTQTPKHLITATGQRVTLRCSPRSGDLSVYWYQQSLDQGLQFLIQYYNGEERAKGNILERFSAQQFPDLHSELNLSSLELGDSALYFCASSVEARSRGKGTEAFFGQGTRLTVV.

This clone appeared a single time. The chain is built from TRBV2 and TRBJ2-5, with a possible D match to TRBD2 (5 bases). This CDR3 has 14 amino acids. With 3 bases removed from V and 6 bases from J, the gap between germline ends came to 14 bases. From germline, CDR1 is SNHLY and CDR2 FYNNEI. The CDR3: CASSDKVALKTQYF. The CDR3 DNA sequence: TGTGCCAGCAGTGATAAGGTAGCGTTGAAGACCCAGTACTTC.

The genes are TRBV4-3 and TRBJ2-7, with D hard to call. CDR1 is LGHNA, CDR2 YSLEER, per germline. This CDR3 has 13 amino acids. V gave up 0 bases and J gave up 6 bases, with 9 bases separating them. The CDR3 loop reads CASSQDGMREQYF. For the CDR3, the DNA is TGCGCCAGCAGCCAAGATGGAATGCGCGAGCAGTACTTC.

The rearrangement uses TRBV27 and TRBJ2-3; no reliable D call. CDR1 is MNHEY, CDR2 SMNVEV, per germline (reference sequence). With 3 bases removed from V and 7 bases from J, the gap between germline ends came to 17 bases. The CDR3 loop spans 15 amino acids. The chain's CDR3 is CASSFQSPTVHTQYF. The CDR3 nucleotides are TGTGCCAGCAGTTTTCAGTCGCCTACCGTACATACGCAGTATTTT.

This clone was seen a handful of times. The gene calls are TRBV6-1 and TRBJ1-1, with 9 bases that match TRBD1. The CDR3 is 14 amino acids. From germline, CDR1 is MNHNS and CDR2 SASEGT. V dropped 4 bases and J dropped 3; count of bases not matched to a gene: 3. CDR3 residues: CASSVQGADTEAFF. For the CDR3, the DNA is TGTGCCAGCAGTGTACAGGGGGCGGACACTGAAGCTTTCTTT.

This chain uses TRBV2 with TRBJ1-1; 11 positions match TRBD1. This CDR3 is 12 amino acids long. Per germline, CDR1 SNHLY and CDR2 FYNNEI. The V segment lost 11 bases and the J segment 5 bases; nucleotides outside the gene matches: 4. CDR3 nucleotides: TGTGCCGGACAGGGGGCGAGGACTGAAGCTTTCTTT. It translates to CAGQGARTEAFF.

The V call is TRBV6-1, the J call TRBJ1-1; TRBD1 agrees at 9 bases. The CDR3 spans 17 residues. The junction had 12 bases not matched to a gene; V was cut back by 1 base and J by 6 bases. Germline V lookup: CDR1 MNHNS, CDR2 SASEGT. DNA of the CDR3: TGTGCCAGCAGTGAAGACAGGGGGCTGATGTGGAAGGCTGAAGCTTTCTTT. It yields the protein CASSEDRGLMWKAEAFF.

This clone was detected only once. Other DNA sequences in this sample translate to the same CDR3. This sequence joins TRBV30 and TRBJ1-2; the D gene is possibly TRBD1 (6 bases). There are 13 residues in the CDR3. In germline, CDR1 is GTSNPN, CDR2 SVGIG (reference sequence). V was clipped by 2 bases and J by 4 bases, with 11 bases between them. CDR3 bases: TGTGCCTGGAGTCGAGACAGGCCCTATGGCTACACCTTC. Protein product: CAWSRDRPYGYTF.

The CDR3 DNA is TGTGCCAGCAGCCACGGACTAGCGGGGGGTCCAGAGACCCAGTACTTC. It is translated as CASSHGLAGGPETQYF. This chain joins TRBV7-3 and TRBJ2-5, with 14 nucleotides matching TRBD2. Germline V CDR1 and CDR2: SGHTA, FQGTGA. Trimming took 5 bases from V and 4 from J; bases not matched to a gene: 6. The CDR3 has 16 amino acids. Variable domain in full (rest from reference TRBV7-3 and TRBJ2-5): GAGVSQTPSNKVTEKGKYVELRCDPISGHTALYWYRQSLGQGPEFLIYFQGTGAADDSGLPNDRFFAVRPEGSVSTLKIQRTERGDSAVYLCASSHGLAGGPETQYFGPGTRLLVL.

This clone was observed a handful of times. The genes are TRBV7-2 and TRBJ2-7, with 11 bases identical to TRBD1. There are 17 residues in the CDR3. In germline, CDR1 is SGHTA, CDR2 FQGNSA. After removal of 5 bases from V and 3 bases from J, the junction contained 12 bases not matched to a gene. CDR3 protein: CASSPRGQGAVYYEQYF. Written as DNA, the CDR3 is TGTGCCAGCAGCCCACGAGGACAGGGGGCCGTTTACTACGAGCAGTACTTC.

V usage is TRBV4-1 and J usage is TRBJ1-4, with D tentatively TRBD1 (5 bases). The V end lost 4 bases, the J end lost 2 bases, and 14 bases lay between the germline ends. The CDR3 extends over 16 amino acids. Germline CDR1 and CDR2: MGHRA and YSYEKL. CDR3 sequence reads: CASSRNTGFTNEKLFF. The CDR3 DNA follows: TGCGCCAGCAGCCGCAATACAGGCTTTACTAATGAAAAACTGTTTTTT.

In the case of this clone: Different DNA sequences within this sample yield the same CDR3. Here the CDR3 DNA reads TGTGCCAGCAGACTGACAGGGGGGAACACTGAAGCTTTCTTT. The encoded protein is CASRLTGGNTEAFF. The V and J genes are TRBV5-8 and TRBJ1-1; 9 nucleotides agree with TRBD1. CDR3 length: 14 residues. J lost 1 base, V lost 5 bases, and 3 bases had no gene match. The germline gives CDR1 SGHTS, CDR2 YDEGEE.

The rearrangement joins TRBV29-1 to TRBJ2-5; D may be TRBD2 (7 bases). The germline gives CDR1 SQVTM, CDR2 ANQGSEA. V lost 7 bases and J 5 bases, leaving 17 bases between the germline ends. The CDR3 consists of 13 residues. Written as DNA, the CDR3 is TGCAGCGGCCAGTGGGGGGGCGTGGAGACCCAGTACTTC. This gives the protein CSGQWGGVETQYF.

The CDR3 nucleotides read TGTGCCAGCATTCAGCAGGGGGGAGGGAACACTGAAGCTTTCTTT. As protein: CASIQQGGGNTEAFF. The chain couples TRBV2 to TRBJ1-1; 7 positions match TRBD1. The CDR3 totals 15 residues. V lost 7 bases, J lost 1 base, and 9 bases stayed unmatched. Germline loops: CDR1 SNHLY, CDR2 FYNNEI.